One and the same sample provided the 5 T cell receptor beta chains below, sequenced in a study of blood T cell repertoires in COVID-19. Data came from immunoSEQ multiplex PCR; TCRdb stores just in-frame clones and leaves some out. The sample gives 81,000 or so clones, about 84% of which show up once; roughly 8% is in the top ten. Sample: peripheral blood. These receptor sequences come from a man aged 45-65 years with active COVID-19.

The chain uses TRBV2 and TRBJ1-1; D is undetermined. The CDR3 extends over 16 amino acids. Trimming removed 3 bases at V and 0 bases at J, with 14 bases between. Germline-derived CDR1 and CDR2 are SNHLY and FYNNEI. CDR3 bases: TGTGCCAGCAGTGACCGTTTGGGCCCCATGAACACTGAAGCTTTCTTT. This codes for CASSDRLGPMNTEAFF.

This chain connects TRBV27 to TRBJ2-4, with D perhaps matching TRBD2 (6 bases). The germline gives CDR1 MNHEY, CDR2 SMNVEV (reference sequence). The V end was cut by 4 bases, the J end by 7 bases, with 14 bases between. This CDR3 is 14 amino acids long. The CDR3: CASSSPTSGNIQYF. For the CDR3, the DNA is TGTGCCAGCAGTTCCCCGACTAGTGGGAACATTCAGTACTTC.

The chain is built from TRBV27 and TRBJ1-4; TRBD1 matches at 7 bases. CDR1 is MNHEY and CDR2 is SMNVEV in the germline V gene (reference sequence). Trimming took 5 bases from V and 4 from J; bases not matched to a gene: 4. This CDR3 is built from 14 residues. DNA for the CDR3: TGTGCCAGCAGTGGTCAGGGGGTTAATGAAAAACTGTTTTTT. This gives the protein CASSGQGVNEKLFF.

The genes are TRBV21-1 and TRBJ2-7; the D segment call TRBD2 is taken from the table without a DNA check. TRBV21-1 is marked as a pseudogene. The CDR3 runs 18 residues. CDR3 loop: CASSKARLAGGPRSEQYF. In DNA form, the CDR3 reads TGTGCCAGCAGCAAAGCGCGACTAGCGGGAGGGCCCCGCTCCGAGCAGTACTTC.

V and J are TRBV7-2 and TRBJ2-6, with TRBD1 as a possible D gene (5 bases). V was cut by 8 bases and J by 0 bases, with 11 bases left in between. Germline values: CDR1 SGHTA, CDR2 FQGNSA. The CDR3 loop spans 15 amino acids. The DNA for the CDR3 is TGTGCCAGCCGCAGGGTAGGCTCTGGGGCCAACGTCCTGACTTTC. Translating it yields CASRRVGSGANVLTF.